These 20 T cell receptor beta chains were sequenced from one sample in a study of CD8 T cells in ankylosing spondylitis. TCRdb re-called the 5' RACE reads through MiXCR, storing one row per CDR3 protein. Here the sample spans hundreds of thousands of distinct CDR3 sequences, 8% to 9% being singletons. Sequencing was carried out using blood, either unsorted or a sorted T cell fraction (not recorded which). All receptors come from a female donor with ankylosing spondylitis or in good health (not recorded which).

The sample holds many counts of this clonotype. This rearrangement joins TRBV29-1 to TRBJ2-7, with TRBD1 identical over 9 bases. The CDR3 length is 12 residues. Germline values: CDR1 SQVTM, CDR2 ANQGSEA. J was trimmed by 11 bases and V by 0 bases; bases with no gene match: 5. The CDR3 DNA is TGCAGCGTTGAAGATCGTGGGGACAGGGAGTACTTC. Translating gives CSVEDRGDREYF.

The chain uses TRBV20-1 and TRBJ1-2, with 12 bases that match TRBD1. CDR3 length: 15 residues. Looked up from germline, CDR1 is DFQATT and CDR2 is SNEGSKA (reference sequence). The V and J ends lost 6 bases and 6 bases, in that order; junction bases with no gene match: 11. The CDR3 sequence is CSARDRGRGLNGYTF. The CDR3 DNA reads TGCAGTGCAAGGGACAGGGGGCGCGGGTTGAATGGCTACACCTTC.

This clonotype was seen ten or more times. The chain carries TRBV6-2 or TRBV6-3 and TRBJ2-3; D may correspond to TRBD1 or TRBD2 (5 bases each). The germline V gene encodes CDR1 MNHEY and CDR2 SVGEGT. The CDR3 is 17 amino acids. Between the trimmed V and J ends, which lost 3 bases and 4 bases, there was a span of 20 bases. Written as DNA, the CDR3 is TGTGCCAGCAGTTATCTCGCCATCGGGGCGGATTCAGATACGCAGTATTTT. It translates to CASSYLAIGADSDTQYF.

The rearrangement links TRBV7-2 to TRBJ2-2; D may match TRBD1 or TRBD2 (5 bases each). Germline V CDR1 and CDR2: SGHTA, FQGNSA. This CDR3 is built from 15 residues. With 0 bases removed from V and 6 bases from J, the gap between germline ends came to 11 bases. The CDR3 reads CASSLAFLGAGELFF. Here the CDR3 DNA reads TGTGCCAGCAGCTTAGCTTTTCTGGGGGCCGGGGAGCTGTTTTTT.

This clonotype came up many times. V is TRBV7-2 and J is TRBJ1-4; no definite D call. Germline V gene data show CDR1 as SGHTA and CDR2 as FQGNSA. This CDR3 contains 15 residues. V lost 5 bases to trimming and J lost 4 bases, with 14 bases between them. CDR3 nucleotides: TGTGCCAGCAGCCCCACCGTGGGGTTTAATGAAAAACTGTTTTTT. This encodes CASSPTVGFNEKLFF.

There are many counts of this clonotype. The rearrangement joins TRBV12-3 or TRBV12-4 to TRBJ1-1; D call uncertain. V dropped 3 bases and J dropped 0 bases, with 23 bases sitting between them. The CDR3 is made up of 19 amino acids. CDR3: CASSFQLQVVQWMNTEAFF. In nucleotides, the CDR3 is TGTGCCAGCAGTTTCCAGTTGCAGGTCGTCCAATGGATGAACACTGAAGCTTTCTTT.

This clonotype was detected ten times or more. The chain uses TRBV20-1 and TRBJ2-2; D remains unclear. The CDR3 has 11 amino acids. V was shortened by 3 bases and J by 5 bases, with 4 bases between the two germline ends. Per germline, CDR1 DFQATT and CDR2 SNEGSKA (reference sequence). CDR3 in DNA: TGCAGTGCTAGGGGAACCGGGGAGCTGTTTTTT. It is translated as CSARGTGELFF.

This clonotype was found many times. V is TRBV24-1 and J is TRBJ2-5; the match to TRBD1 covers 7 bases. The CDR3 loop spans 14 amino acids. The germline CDR1 and CDR2 sequences are KGHDR and SFDVKD. J was trimmed by 2 bases and V by 5 bases; bases with no gene match: 4. The chain's CDR3 is CATSAPGQQETQYF. DNA for the CDR3: TGTGCCACCAGTGCCCCGGGACAGCAAGAGACCCAGTACTTC.

This clonotype appeared many times. CDR3 coding DNA: TGTGCCAGCAGCCCCCTTGGGACTGATGAAGAGACCCAGTACTTC. Its protein product is CASSPLGTDEETQYF. The chain joins TRBV7-2 to TRBJ2-5, with a possible D match to TRBD2 (6 bases). Trimming stripped 5 bases from V and 3 bases from J, with 16 bases between. Germline V gene data show CDR1 as SGHTA and CDR2 as FQGNSA. The CDR3 has 15 amino acids.

This clonotype came up many times. V and J are TRBV20-1 and TRBJ2-4, with 7 bases fitting TRBD1. Germline lookup yields CDR1 DFQATT and CDR2 SNEGSKA (reference sequence). This CDR3 has 15 amino acids. J lost 5 bases, V lost 3 bases, and 10 bases had no gene match. CDR3 DNA sequence: TGCAGTGCTAGTAGCCCTGGGACAGATGAAAACATTCAGTACTTC. Its protein is CSASSPGTDENIQYF.

This clonotype was counted ten times or more. The CDR3 end shows no conserved phenylalanine or tryptophan, and so a read error is likely. The chain joins TRBV20-1 to TRBJ2-5, with D possibly being TRBD2 (5 bases). The germline gives CDR1 DFQATT, CDR2 SNEGSKA (reference sequence). Trimming removed 6 bases at V and 5 bases at J, with 19 bases between. The CDR3 sequence is 14 residues long. CDR3 in amino acids: CSAAIRAWEETQYS. The CDR3 DNA is TGCAGTGCCGCCATCCGGGCTTGGGAGGAGACCCAGTACTCC.

This clonotype was detected many times. The CDR3 sequence: CSAARSQIHTYNEQFF. Written as DNA, the CDR3 is TGCAGTGCTGCCCGAAGCCAGATCCATACCTACAATGAGCAGTTCTTC. V usage is TRBV20-1 and J usage is TRBJ2-1; D is uncertain. CDR1 DFQATT and CDR2 SNEGSKA come from the germline V gene (reference sequence). Trimming pared 5 bases from V and 2 bases from J, leaving 19 bases between. CDR3 length equals 16 residues.

The sample holds many counts of this clonotype. The chain is built from TRBV11-2 and TRBJ2-5; TRBD1 agrees at 8 bases. There are 15 residues in the CDR3. With 4 bases clipped from V and 5 bases from J, the junction kept 9 bases outside the gene matches. Germline-derived CDR1 and CDR2 are SGHAT and FQNNGV. CDR3 sequence: CASSYGQGLEETQYF. The CDR3 coding sequence is TGTGCCAGCAGCTACGGACAGGGACTTGAGGAGACCCAGTACTTC.

This clonotype has at least ten counts. The rearrangement uses TRBV6-1 and TRBJ2-7, with a possible D match to TRBD2 (5 bases). Germline loops: CDR1 MNHNS, CDR2 SASEGT. V dropped 10 bases and J dropped 3 bases, with 19 bases sitting between them. The CDR3 length is 14 residues. In nucleotides, the CDR3 is TGTGCCACGGGGTCCGGCCCCAAGGGCTACGAGCAGTACTTC. The encoded protein is CATGSGPKGYEQYF.

This clonotype has at least ten counts. This chain uses TRBV3-1 with TRBJ2-2; D unresolved. Trimming left V 0 bases short and J 4 bases short, with 9 bases between. Germline CDR1 reads LGHDT; CDR2 reads YNNKEL (reference sequence). The CDR3 is made up of 15 amino acids. The CDR3 nucleotides are TGTGCCAGCAGCCAAGATTTAGGGTTCACCGGGGAGCTGTTTTTT. Protein: CASSQDLGFTGELFF. Full variable domain (missing parts from reference TRBV3-1 and TRBJ2-2): DTAVSQTPKYLVTQMGNDKSIKCEQNLGHDTMYWYKQDSKKFLKIMFSYNNKELIINETVPNRFSPKSPDKAHLNLHINSLELGDSAVYFCASSQDLGFTGELFFGEGSRLTVL.

This clonotype was counted at least ten times. V usage is TRBV20-1 and J usage is TRBJ2-2; possible D gene TRBD2, 5 bases. The CDR3 runs 13 residues. V was clipped by 6 bases and J by 3 bases, with 11 bases between them. CDR1 and CDR2 from the germline V gene are DFQATT and SNEGSKA (reference sequence). CDR3 sequence (DNA): TGCAGTGCCAAAACTAGTGACACCGGGGAGCTGTTTTTT. This encodes CSAKTSDTGELFF.

A note on this clonotype: This may stem from a read error, because a much larger clone lies one nucleotide away. This sequence joins TRBV12-3 or TRBV12-4 and TRBJ2-7; D uncertain. The CDR3 is 13 amino acids. CDR3 region: CVSSTGVATEQYF. The CDR3 DNA sequence: TGTGTCAGCAGCACTGGGGTAGCTACCGAGCAGTACTTC.

The chain uses TRBV5-1 and TRBJ2-7, with TRBD2 matching over 7 bases. V lost 1 base to trimming and J lost 4 bases; unmatched junction nucleotides: 8. The CDR3 totals 15 residues. In germline, CDR1 is SGHRS, CDR2 YFSETQ. The DNA for the CDR3 is TGCGCCAGCAGCTTGAGAAGGGCTAGCGGTTACGAGCAGTACTTC. Protein: CASSLRRASGYEQYF.

J is TRBJ2-1 and V is TRBV7-7; 9 bases agree with TRBD2. This CDR3 region has 14 residues. Looked up from germline, CDR1 is SSHAT and CDR2 is FNYEAQ (reference sequence). The V segment lost 3 bases and the J segment 8 bases; nucleotides outside the gene matches: 5. CDR3 DNA sequence: TGTGCCAGCAGCTTCGGCGGGAGGGGCGATGAGCAGTTCTTC. The encoded protein is CASSFGGRGDEQFF.

A single count supports this clonotype. A read error may explain this, as a much larger clone is one base away. V is TRBV5-4 and J is TRBJ2-1; 7 positions match TRBD2. The CDR3 runs 15 residues. Germline CDR1 reads SGHNT; CDR2 reads YYREEE (reference sequence). The CDR3, as DNA: TGTGCCAGCAGCCCGGGAGGCCTCTCCTACACTGAGCAGTTCTTC. It translates to CASSPGGLSYTEQFF.